Included here is one T cell receptor beta chain sequence, with context. Its antigen is unidentified. The data were taken from a study of T cell responses to AZD1222 COVID-19 vaccine. In the study overall: Second-dose recipients at about 4 or about 12 weeks were treated as one pooled group.

With 1 base clipped from V and 2 bases from J, the junction kept 2 bases outside the gene matches. This CDR3 spans 16 amino acids. Germline V gene sequence: CDR1 SEHNR, CDR2 FQNEAQ (reference sequence). Data came from immunoSEQ multiplex PCR; TCRdb stores just in-frame clones and leaves some out. This table holds about 97,000 clones, 70% to 90% found once. The study, taken as a whole, reports: Donor demographics were predominantly white British with a female majority; clonal diversity may be underestimated. Breadth and depth of Spike-specific TCRs rose after two AZD1222 doses. Spike as a whole was targeted by vaccine-associated CD4 TCRs, dominant at 160-218 and 743-854.

Sequenced here: peripheral blood, sampled on day 0 of AZD1222 vaccination. The chain combines TRBV7-9 with TRBJ2-2, with TRBD1 matching over 9 bases. This TCR came from an adult in good health. The CDR3 spells CASSLGGQGNTGELFF. In nucleotides, the CDR3 is TGTGCCAGCAGCTTAGGGGGACAGGGTAACACCGGGGAGCTGTTTTTT.